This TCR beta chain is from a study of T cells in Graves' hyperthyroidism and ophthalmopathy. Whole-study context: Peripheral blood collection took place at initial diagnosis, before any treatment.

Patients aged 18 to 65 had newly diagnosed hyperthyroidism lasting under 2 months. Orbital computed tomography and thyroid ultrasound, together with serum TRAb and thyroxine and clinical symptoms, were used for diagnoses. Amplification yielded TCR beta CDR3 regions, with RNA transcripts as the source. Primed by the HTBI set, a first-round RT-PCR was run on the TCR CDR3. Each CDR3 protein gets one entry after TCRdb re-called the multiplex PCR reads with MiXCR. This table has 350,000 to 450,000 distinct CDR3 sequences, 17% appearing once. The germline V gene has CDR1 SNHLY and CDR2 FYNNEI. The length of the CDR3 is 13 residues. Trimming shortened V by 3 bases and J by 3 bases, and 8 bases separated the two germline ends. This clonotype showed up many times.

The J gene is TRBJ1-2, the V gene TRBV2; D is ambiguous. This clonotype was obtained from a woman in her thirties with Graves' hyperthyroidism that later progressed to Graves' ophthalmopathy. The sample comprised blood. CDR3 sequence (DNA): TGTGCCAGCAGTGACGAGCAAGACTATGGCTACACCTTC. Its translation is CASSDEQDYGYTF. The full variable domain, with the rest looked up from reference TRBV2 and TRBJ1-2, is EPEVTQTPSHQVTQMGQEVILRCVPISNHLYFYWYRQILGQKVEFLVSFYNNEISEKSEIFDDQFSVERPDGSNFTLKIRSTKLEDSAMYFCASSDEQDYGYTFGSGTRLTVV.